A single sample gave rise to the 32 T cell receptor beta chains below, sequenced in a study of cytomegalovirus exposure and HLA in healthy donors. Amplification used 60 Vbeta primers and 13 Jbeta primers. Libraries were prepared by immunoSEQ multiplex PCR; TCRdb keeps only in-frame clonotypes and omits some of them. This sample has roughly 100,000 clones, with roughly 79% found just once. Sample: PBMCs. The receptors here all came from a man in his sixties in good health and CMV-seropositive.

The J gene is TRBJ2-7, the V gene TRBV7-9; TRBD1 matches at 9 bases. CDR1 and CDR2 from the germline V gene are SEHNR and FQNEAQ (reference sequence). The V and J ends lost 6 bases and 0 bases, in that order; junction bases with no gene match: 9. This CDR3 is built from 16 residues. The CDR3 region has the DNA TGTGCCAGCAGTCGACCGGGACAGGGATTCTCCTACGAGCAGTACTTC. Translating gives CASSRPGQGFSYEQYF.

V gene TRBV27 combines with J gene TRBJ1-1; 8 bases are shared with TRBD1. Germline assignment: CDR1 MNHEY and CDR2 SMNVEV (reference sequence). V trimming: 7 bases; J trimming: 4 bases; junction bases outside the gene matches: 11. This CDR3 spans 15 amino acids. CDR3 protein: CASNPQTGESTEAFF. The CDR3 DNA reads as TGTGCCAGCAATCCTCAGACAGGGGAAAGCACTGAAGCTTTCTTT.

J is TRBJ2-7 and V is TRBV5-1; maybe TRBD1 (9 bases). Germline CDR1 is SGHRS and CDR2 is YFSETQ. The CDR3 totals 17 residues. The V end was cut by 5 bases, the J end by 2 bases, with 23 bases between. CDR3 in DNA: TGCGCCAGCAGTCCGGCGGGGGGACAGGGCCTGACCTACGAGCAGTACTTC. Its protein product is CASSPAGGQGLTYEQYF.

This clone was counted only a few times. The J gene is TRBJ1-3, the V gene TRBV10-2, with unresolved D. V was shortened by 6 bases and J by 4 bases, with 7 bases between the two germline ends. The CDR3 contains 12 residues. Per germline, CDR1 WSHSY and CDR2 SAAADI. CDR3 bases: TGCGCCAGCAGCTCGTTCGGAAACACCATATATTTT. It specifies CASSSFGNTIYF.

Points on this clone: This sample includes further DNA sequences coding for the same CDR3. The V and J genes are TRBV7-2 and TRBJ2-7; 7 nucleotides align to TRBD1. Germline assignment: CDR1 SGHTA and CDR2 FQGNSA. V shed 1 base and J 3 bases; nucleotides not matched to a gene: 3. The CDR3 has 14 residues. DNA for the CDR3: TGTGCCAGCAGCTTAGGGGGACAGAGCTACGAGCAGTACTTC. It encodes CASSLGGQSYEQYF.

The chain has TRBV25-1 and TRBJ1-1; no definite D call. This CDR3 region has 13 residues. CDR1 and CDR2 from the germline V gene are MGHDK and SYGVNS. V was shortened by 6 bases and J by 4 bases, with 12 bases between the two germline ends. The CDR3 protein is CASRTRTGTEAFF. CDR3 nucleotide sequence: TGTGCCAGCAGAACTAGGACGGGCACTGAAGCTTTCTTT. Filled out from reference TRBV25-1 and TRBJ1-1, the complete variable domain reads EADIYQTPRYLVIGTGKKITLECSQTMGHDKMYWYQQDPGMELHLIHYSYGVNSTEKGDLSSESTVSRIRTEHFPLTLESARPSHTSQYLCASRTRTGTEAFFGQGTRLTVV.

This chain links TRBV27 with TRBJ1-6, with 7 bases fitting TRBD1. The CDR3 sequence is 15 residues long. Germline V gene data show CDR1 as MNHEY and CDR2 as SMNVEV (reference sequence). Germline trimming cut 7 bases from V and 10 bases from J; bases unmatched to any gene: 13. The CDR3 here is CASTLRRDRVSPLHF. The CDR3, as DNA: TGTGCCAGCACCCTCCGCCGGGACAGAGTCTCACCCCTCCACTTT.

This chain connects TRBV11-2 to TRBJ1-6; the D is unclear. Germline lookup yields CDR1 SGHAT and CDR2 FQNNGV. V was cut by 1 base and J by 7 bases, with 8 bases left in between. This CDR3 region has 14 residues. For the CDR3, the DNA is TGTGCCAGCAGCTTAGGACCAGGCAATTCACCCCTCCACTTT. Encoded protein: CASSLGPGNSPLHF.

In its sample, this clone was seen once. This chain joins TRBV2 and TRBJ1-4; no reliable D call. V lost 3 bases and J lost 7, with 12 bases in between. Germline V gene lookup returns CDR1 SNHLY and CDR2 FYNNEI. The CDR3 has 14 residues. In DNA, the CDR3 is TGTGCCAGCAGTGAGCGGAACCCCTTTGAAAAACTGTTTTTT. As protein: CASSERNPFEKLFF.

The CDR3 protein is CASSWGGGLVNTEAFF. CDR3 in DNA: TGTGCCAGCAGCTGGGGGGGCGGCTTGGTGAACACTGAAGCTTTCTTT. J is TRBJ1-1 and V is TRBV5-6, with D maybe TRBD1 (6 bases). The V and J ends lost 3 bases and 0 bases respectively, with 15 bases between them. CDR1 is SGHDT, CDR2 YYEEEE, per germline. The CDR3 is made up of 16 amino acids. The complete variable domain, with remaining parts taken from reference TRBV5-6 and TRBJ1-1, reads DAGVTQSPTHLIKTRGQQVTLRCSPKSGHDTVSWYQQALGQGPQFIFQYYEEEERQRGNFPDRFSGHQFPNYSSELNVNALLLGDSALYLCASSWGGGLVNTEAFFGQGTRLTVV.

CDR3: CASSLPFGQGSYGYTF. In DNA form, the CDR3 reads TGTGCCAGCAGTTTACCCTTCGGACAGGGAAGCTATGGCTACACCTTC. The V gene is TRBV28, the J gene TRBJ1-2, with 8 bases lining up with TRBD1. The length of the CDR3 is 16 residues. Germline loops: CDR1 MDHEN, CDR2 SYDVKM. V shed 2 bases and J 4 bases; nucleotides not matched to a gene: 9.

V and J are TRBV5-6 and TRBJ2-7; TRBD1 agrees at 7 bases. The germline CDR1 and CDR2 sequences are SGHDT and YYEEEE. This CDR3 is 17 amino acids long. V lost 4 bases to trimming and J lost 2 bases; unmatched junction nucleotides: 15. In DNA, the CDR3 is TGTGCCAGCAGCCCACAGCAACTTACAGGGGTACCCTACGAGCAGTACTTC. It translates to CASSPQQLTGVPYEQYF.

V usage is TRBV30 and J usage is TRBJ1-4; no definite D call. The germline CDR1 and CDR2 sequences are GTSNPN and SVGIG (reference sequence). This CDR3 has 11 residues. The CDR3 here is CALLFNEKLFF. Written as DNA, the CDR3 is TGTGCACTTTTATTTAATGAAAAACTGTTTTTT.

The CDR3 DNA is TGTGCCAGCAGCCTATCGGACACCTATTACGAGCAGTACTTC. Translated: CASSLSDTYYEQYF. This sequence joins TRBV11-1 and TRBJ2-7; perhaps TRBD1 as D (5 bases). The CDR3 runs 14 residues. Germline lookup yields CDR1 SGHAT and CDR2 FQDESV (reference sequence). Trimming removed 5 bases at V and 4 bases at J, with 15 bases between.

The chain combines TRBV5-4 with TRBJ2-3, with 10 bases lining up with TRBD2. Germline V gene lookup returns CDR1 SGHNT and CDR2 YYREEE (reference sequence). After removal of 4 bases from V and 2 bases from J, the junction contained 10 bases not matched to a gene. The CDR3 has 17 amino acids. Written as DNA, the CDR3 is TGTGCCAGCAGCCTTCGGGTAGCGGGGGGACCCACAGATACGCAGTATTTT. It translates to CASSLRVAGGPTDTQYF.

V is TRBV28 and J is TRBJ1-5; D gene uncertain. Germline assignment: CDR1 MDHEN and CDR2 SYDVKM. CDR3 length: 14 amino acids. The V and J ends lost 6 bases and 3 bases respectively, with 12 bases between them. Here the CDR3 reads CASSPGGSNQPQHF. The CDR3 DNA reads as TGTGCCAGCAGCCCCGGAGGGTCCAATCAGCCCCAGCATTTT.

The chain couples TRBV5-4 to TRBJ2-5; no reliable D call. V lost 2 bases and J lost 5, with 16 bases in between. The CDR3 runs to 15 residues. Germline assignment: CDR1 SGHNT and CDR2 YYREEE (reference sequence). The CDR3 nucleotides are TGTGCCAGCAGCTTCGGTCCGGCCAGCGAGGAGACCCAGTACTTC. The encoded protein is CASSFGPASEETQYF.

By sample fraction, this clone is medium-sized. The J gene is TRBJ1-1, the V gene TRBV5-1; a possible D gene is TRBD1 (5 bases). This CDR3 region has 14 residues. Per germline, CDR1 SGHRS and CDR2 YFSETQ. V lost 4 bases, J lost 1 base, and 11 bases lay in between. CDR3 sequence reads: CASSPGGGNTEAFF. The CDR3 DNA sequence: TGCGCCAGCAGCCCTGGCGGGGGGAACACTGAAGCTTTCTTT.

The chain joins TRBV19 to TRBJ1-3; 9 positions agree with TRBD1. J gave up 2 bases and V 5 bases, and 4 bases lay outside the gene matches. The V gene's germline CDR1 is LNHDA and CDR2 SQIVND (reference sequence). The CDR3 length is 15 residues. The CDR3 spells CASSDRDRAGNTIYF. For the CDR3, the DNA is TGTGCCAGTAGTGACCGGGACAGGGCTGGAAACACCATATATTTT. The variable domain in full, with the rest retrieved from reference TRBV19 and TRBJ1-3, is DGGITQSPKYLFRKEGQNVTLSCEQNLNHDAMYWYRQDPGQGLRLIYYSQIVNDFQKGDIAEGYSVSREKKESFPLTVTSAQKNPTAFYLCASSDRDRAGNTIYFGEGSWLTVV.

The chain employs TRBV9 and TRBJ1-4; 7 positions agree with TRBD1. With V trimmed by 3 bases and J by 0 bases, 2 bases remained unmatched. Per the germline V gene, CDR1 is SGDLS and CDR2 is YYNGEE. CDR3 length equals 15 residues. CDR3 sequence (DNA): TGTGCCAGCAGCGCCGACAGGGCAACTAATGAAAAACTGTTTTTT. This encodes CASSADRATNEKLFF.

The rearrangement joins TRBV12-5 to TRBJ2-7; TRBD2 matches 10 bases. Trimming at V came to 6 bases and at J to 5 bases, leaving 16 bases not matched to a gene. Germline V gene lookup returns CDR1 LGHNT and CDR2 FRNRAP. The CDR3 is 17 residues long. The CDR3 nucleotides read TGTGCTAGTGGCTCCACGACCGGGACTAGCGCGCCAGACGAGCAGTACTTC. Protein product: CASGSTTGTSAPDEQYF. The whole variable domain, remainder taken from reference TRBV12-5 and TRBJ2-7, is DARVTQTPRHKVTEMGQEVTMRCQPILGHNTVFWYRQTMMQGLELLAYFRNRAPLDDSGMPKDRFSAEMPDATLATLKIQPSEPRDSAVYFCASGSTTGTSAPDEQYFGPGTRLTVT.

The CDR3 DNA reads as TGTGCTAGTGGGAGCGGGGCTGAAAAACTGTTTTTT. Translating gives CASGSGAEKLFF. V is TRBV12-5 and J is TRBJ1-4, with D possibly TRBD1 on 5 matching bases. The CDR3 is made up of 12 amino acids. V was trimmed by 6 bases and J by 7 bases, leaving 9 bases between them. The germline CDR1 and CDR2 sequences are LGHNT and FRNRAP.

The gene calls are TRBV5-8 and TRBJ1-2, with 8 bases fitting TRBD1. V lost 3 bases and J lost 4; bases outside the gene matches: 5. This CDR3 has 14 residues. The germline gives CDR1 SGHTS, CDR2 YDEGEE. CDR3: CASSSRTGSYGYTF. The CDR3 region has the DNA TGTGCCAGCAGCTCAAGGACAGGGAGCTATGGCTACACCTTC.

CDR3 coding DNA: TGCAGCGCTTATCGGGGGGGCGAAGCTTTCTTT. This gives the protein CSAYRGGEAFF. The rearrangement joins TRBV29-1 to TRBJ1-1; D may be TRBD1 (6 bases). CDR1 is SQVTM, CDR2 ANQGSEA, per germline. The CDR3 has 11 residues. V dropped 7 bases and J dropped 8 bases, with 14 bases sitting between them.

The chain joins TRBV6-4 to TRBJ1-1; TRBD1 aligns across 10 bases. Germline loops: CDR1 MRHNA, CDR2 SNTAGT. After removal of 8 bases from V and 0 bases from J, the junction contained 3 bases not matched to a gene. This CDR3 is 14 amino acids long. The CDR3 region is CASGGQGMNTEAFF. The CDR3 coding sequence is TGTGCCAGCGGGGGACAGGGGATGAACACTGAAGCTTTCTTT.

The rearrangement uses TRBV10-3 and TRBJ2-5; 11 bases match TRBD1. Germline V gives CDR1 ENHRY, CDR2 SYGVKD. The V and J ends lost 0 bases and 11 bases, in that order; junction bases with no gene match: 8. The CDR3 totals 15 residues. CDR3 residues: CAISESTDRGREQYF. The CDR3 DNA reads TGTGCCATCAGTGAGTCGACGGACAGGGGGCGGGAGCAGTACTTC.

The genes are TRBV5-1 and TRBJ2-7; TRBD1 aligns across 8 bases. The CDR3 contains 14 residues. The trim removed 2 bases at V and 2 bases at J, leaving 3 bases unmatched. The germline gives CDR1 SGHRS, CDR2 YFSETQ. This CDR3 is CASSFGQGPYEQYF. In DNA, the CDR3 is TGCGCCAGCAGCTTCGGACAGGGCCCCTACGAGCAGTACTTC.

DNA of the CDR3: TGCAGCGCAACGACAGGGGTCGGGCCCCAGCATTTT. This encodes CSATTGVGPQHF. This rearrangement joins TRBV29-1 to TRBJ1-5; TRBD1 matches 8 bases. The ends lost 7 bases at V and 9 bases at J; junction bases unmatched: 8. Germline V gene data show CDR1 as SQVTM and CDR2 as ANQGSEA. The CDR3 loop spans 12 amino acids. The whole variable domain, filled in from reference TRBV29-1 and TRBJ1-5, reads SAVISQKPSRDICQRGTSLTIQCQVDSQVTMMFWYRQQPGQSLTLIATANQGSEATYESGFVIDKFPISRPNLTFSTLTVSNMSPEDSSIYLCSATTGVGPQHFGDGTRLSIL.

This chain joins TRBV5-8 and TRBJ2-5; a weak D match, TRBD1 (5 bases). The end of the DNA fits TRBJ2-7 better, so the J call may be wrong. This CDR3 is built from 15 residues. The germline V gene encodes CDR1 SGHTS and CDR2 YDEGEE. For the CDR3, the DNA is TGTGCCAGCAGCTTGGTCGGCGTAAAGGGGTACGAGCAGTACTTC. Translating gives CASSLVGVKGYEQYF.

The count of this clone is one. The gene calls are TRBV19 and TRBJ2-3; 7 bases match TRBD1. There are 16 residues in the CDR3. The V segment lost 3 bases and the J segment 1 base; nucleotides outside the gene matches: 7. Germline CDR1 LNHDA, CDR2 SQIVND (reference sequence). CDR3 nucleotides: TGTGCCAGTAGTATCAGACAGGGAAAGGGCACAGATACGCAGTATTTT. This translates into CASSIRQGKGTDTQYF.

The rearrangement uses TRBV6-1 and TRBJ2-5; 8 bases map to TRBD2. V trimming: 3 bases; J trimming: 10 bases; junction bases outside the gene matches: 13. This CDR3 is built from 15 residues. CDR1 and CDR2 from the germline V gene are MNHNS and SASEGT. CDR3 sequence reads: CASSEGNAGGLNQYF. The CDR3 DNA sequence: TGTGCCAGCAGTGAGGGTAACGCGGGGGGTCTCAACCAGTACTTC.

This rearrangement joins TRBV28 to TRBJ2-2; D ambiguous. V was clipped by 5 bases and J by 5 bases, with 12 bases between them. Germline loops: CDR1 MDHEN, CDR2 SYDVKM. There are 14 residues in the CDR3. The CDR3 DNA reads as TGTGCCAGCAGTCCGGGTCGCTATACCGGGGAGCTGTTTTTT. This translates into CASSPGRYTGELFF.